A single TCR beta chain is shown here with its context. Its target is not known. Profiling of TCR beta VDJ combinations and CDR3 sequences used genomic DNA as template. TCRdb used MiXCR to reprocess the reads, holding one entry per CDR3 protein. The table includes around 130,000 distinct CDR3 sequences, 50% to 70% detected once. Only patients with CD8+CD57+ cell expansion on flow cytometry were chosen for sequencing. The CDR3 is 13 amino acids. In germline, CDR1 is DFQATT, CDR2 SNEGSKA (reference sequence). Trimming cost V 4 bases and J 3 bases, with 12 bases left between them. This sample is drawn from a study of CD8+CD57+ T cells in acquired aplastic anemia. Study-wide results and caveats: Researchers report that around 29 CD8+ CDR3 sequences appeared in both patients and controls.

The rearrangement joins TRBV20-1 to TRBJ1-1, with D tentatively TRBD1 (5 bases). The receptor was isolated from a human donor with aplastic anemia. The sample taken for sequencing was sorted CD4+, CD8+, or CD8+CD57+ T cells (not recorded which) from PBMCs. The CDR3 DNA follows: TGCAGTGCTACCGTAATGGGGGACACTGAAGCTTTCTTT. Translated: CSATVMGDTEAFF.